The rows below give T cell receptor beta chains drawn from one sample of a study of cytomegalovirus exposure and HLA in healthy donors. Repertoires were generated with immunoSEQ multiplex PCR, while TCRdb's copy carries only in-frame clones and drops some. The table includes some 150,000 clones, more than 75% detected once. Input material: PBMCs. The receptors come from a woman aged 35 to 49 in good health and CMV-seropositive. The CDR3 runs from the conserved cysteine through the conserved F or W.

V	length	J	CDR3
TRBV30	14	TRBJ2-5	CAWRAGTALLTQYF
TRBV27	18	TRBJ1-2	CASSPSRSELEDNYGYTF
TRBV10-2	16	TRBJ2-1	CASSDRASGSSVEQFF
TRBV7-6	17	TRBJ2-5	CASSLALGGRAGETQYF
TRBV5-1	14	TRBJ1-1	CASRPQGSGTEAFF
TRBV6-5	12	TRBJ1-4	CASGQGGEKLFF
TRBV5-1	16	TRBJ2-7	CASSLNAGQGDYEQYF
TRBV7-9	15	TRBJ1-5	CASSAEGIANQPQHF
TRBV19	13	TRBJ2-5	CASSLRGQETQYF
TRBV5-1	11	TRBJ1-1	CASSLGPEAFF
TRBV7-9	15	TRBJ2-3	CASLQTSGSTDTQYF
TRBV7-9	17	TRBJ2-7	CASSLALLQGSTYEQYF
TRBV5-1	15	TRBJ2-5	CASSSSGRTGETQYF
TRBV5-4	18	TRBJ2-3	CASSRGLAGGRGTDTQYF
TRBV7-6	15	TRBJ2-3	CASSLGVSGTDTQYF
TRBV7-2	13	TRBJ2-6	CASSYSGANVLTF
TRBV19	16	TRBJ1-1	CASSVLRDRENTEAFF
TRBV7-9	15	TRBJ1-4	CASSLRDNLYEKLFF
TRBV18	18	TRBJ1-2	CASSTRHPSTIGGYGYTF
TRBV30	13	TRBJ2-3	CAWSGTSGNTQYF
TRBV19	16	TRBJ1-5	CASSIDGSGANQPQHF
TRBV27	17	TRBJ1-6	CASSSPRSGGRNSPLHF
TRBV7-9	13	TRBJ2-1	CASSLRGANEQFF
TRBV6-1	15	TRBJ1-5	CASRLTENSNQPQHF
TRBV30	14	TRBJ2-7	CAWSQGQGMYEQYF
TRBV30	16	TRBJ1-2	CAWMEWAGGFLYGYTF
TRBV18	15	TRBJ1-1	CASSPLRDMNTEAFF